A single TCR beta chain is shown here with its context. Profiled with immunoSEQ multiplex PCR; TCRdb holds only in-frame clones, not every one. Altogether 79,000 or so clones are present, about 91% being singletons, with the ten largest covering 1.5% to 2%. This sample is drawn from a study of T cell changes during pregnancy in multiple sclerosis. Looked up from germline, CDR1 is SGDLS and CDR2 is YYNGEE. CDR3 length: 15 amino acids. V dropped 4 bases and J dropped 3 bases, with 16 bases sitting between them. This material consisted of peripheral blood, taken in the first trimester of pregnancy. The sequence was collected from a female donor in good health, enrolled as a control in a pregnancy study. The V gene is TRBV9, the J gene TRBJ1-2; D perhaps matches TRBD1 (6 bases). CDR3 loop: CASSSRGRGDYGYTF. In nucleotides, the CDR3 is TGTGCCAGCAGCTCCCGTGGGAGGGGGGACTATGGCTACACCTTC.